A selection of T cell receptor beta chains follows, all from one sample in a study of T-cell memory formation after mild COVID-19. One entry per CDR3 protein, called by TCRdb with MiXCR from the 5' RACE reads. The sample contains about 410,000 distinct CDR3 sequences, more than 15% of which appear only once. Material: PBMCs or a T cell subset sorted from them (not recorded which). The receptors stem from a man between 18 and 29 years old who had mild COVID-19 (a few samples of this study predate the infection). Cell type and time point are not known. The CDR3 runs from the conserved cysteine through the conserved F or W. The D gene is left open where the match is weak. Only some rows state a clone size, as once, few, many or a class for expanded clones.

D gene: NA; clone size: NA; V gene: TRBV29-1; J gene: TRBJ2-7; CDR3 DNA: TGCAGCGTGAACTCCCCTGGGGGGGGCGAGCGGTACTTC; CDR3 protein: CSVNSPGGGERYF
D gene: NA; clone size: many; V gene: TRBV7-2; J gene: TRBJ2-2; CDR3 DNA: TGTGCCAGCAGCTTAGGTTACACCGGGGAGCTGTTTTTT; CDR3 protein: CASSLGYTGELFF
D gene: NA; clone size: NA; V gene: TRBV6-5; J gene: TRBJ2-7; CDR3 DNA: TGTGCCAGCAGTTACGGGAGAGGGATCTACTACGAGCAGTACTTC; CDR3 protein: CASSYGRGIYYEQYF
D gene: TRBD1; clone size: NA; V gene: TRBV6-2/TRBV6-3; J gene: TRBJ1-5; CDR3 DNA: TGTGCCAGCAGTTACGCAGTCGAGACAGGGCTTCAGCCCCAGCATTTT; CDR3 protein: CASSYAVETGLQPQHF
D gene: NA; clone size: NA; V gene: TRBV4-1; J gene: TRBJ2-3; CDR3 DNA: TGCGCCAGCAGCCAAGTTAGGGACACTAGCACAGATACGCAGTATTTT; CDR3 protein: CASSQVRDTSTDTQYF
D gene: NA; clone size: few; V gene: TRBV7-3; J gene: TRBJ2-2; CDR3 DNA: TGTGCCAGCAGCCAGTGGACAGAGAACACCGGGGAGCTGTTTTTT; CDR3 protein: CASSQWTENTGELFF
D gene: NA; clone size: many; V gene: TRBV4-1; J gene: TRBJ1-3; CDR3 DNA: TGCGCCAGCAGCCAAGCGGGCTCTGGAAACACCATATATTTT; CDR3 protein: CASSQAGSGNTIYF
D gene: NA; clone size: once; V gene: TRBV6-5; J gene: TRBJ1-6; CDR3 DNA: TGTGCCAGCAGTTACACGTGGGGGGGGAGGTCGCCCCTCCACTTT; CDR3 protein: CASSYTWGGRSPLHF
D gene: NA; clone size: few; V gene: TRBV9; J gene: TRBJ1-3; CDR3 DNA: TGTGCCAGCAGCCCCCCGTCGGAGGGAAACACCATATATTTT; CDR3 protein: CASSPPSEGNTIYF
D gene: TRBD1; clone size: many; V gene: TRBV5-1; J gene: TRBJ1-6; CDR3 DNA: TGCGCCAGCAGCGTAGGACAGGGGGATTCACCCCTCCACTTT; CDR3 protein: CASSVGQGDSPLHF
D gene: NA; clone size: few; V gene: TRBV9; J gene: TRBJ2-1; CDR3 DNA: TGTGCCAGCAGCGTAGCGGGAGCGGACAATGAGCAGTTCTTC; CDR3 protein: CASSVAGADNEQFF
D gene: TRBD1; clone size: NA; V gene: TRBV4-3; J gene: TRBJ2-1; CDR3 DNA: TGCGCCAGCAGCCAAGTGGCGACAGGGGCGGGGAATGAGCAGTTCTTC; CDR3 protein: CASSQVATGAGNEQFF
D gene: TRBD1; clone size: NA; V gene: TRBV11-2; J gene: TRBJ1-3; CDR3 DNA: TGTGCCAGCAGCTTATCGCAAGTCCTTTCGGACAGGGGGCCTGAAAACACCATATATTTT; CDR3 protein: CASSLSQVLSDRGPENTIYF
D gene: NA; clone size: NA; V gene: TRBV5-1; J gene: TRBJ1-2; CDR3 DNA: TGCGCCAGCAGCTTGGGCCCCACCTATAACTATGGCTACGCCTTC; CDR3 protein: CASSLGPTYNYGYAF
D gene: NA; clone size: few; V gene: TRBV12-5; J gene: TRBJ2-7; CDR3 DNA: TGTGCTAGTGAGAGTGGACAGTACTTC; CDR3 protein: CASESGQYF
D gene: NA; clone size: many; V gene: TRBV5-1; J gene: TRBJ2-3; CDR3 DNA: TGCGCCAGCAGACCCGGAGGGGCGGCTAGCACAGATACGCAGTATTTT; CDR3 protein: CASRPGGAASTDTQYF
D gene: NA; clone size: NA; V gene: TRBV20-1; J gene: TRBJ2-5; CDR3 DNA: TGCAGTGCTAGAGTAGTCGGAGTAGAGACCCAGTACTTC; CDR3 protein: CSARVVGVETQYF
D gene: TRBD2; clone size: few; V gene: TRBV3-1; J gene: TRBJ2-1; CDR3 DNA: TGTGCCAGCAGCCACGGCCTAGCGGGGCCGTCGGGGGAGCAGTTCTTC; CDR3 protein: CASSHGLAGPSGEQFF
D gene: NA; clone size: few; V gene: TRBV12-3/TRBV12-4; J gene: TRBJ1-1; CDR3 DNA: TGTGCCAGCAGTTTAGGGGGTGGGGGCAGTATGAACACTGAAGCTTTCTTT; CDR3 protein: CASSLGGGGSMNTEAFF
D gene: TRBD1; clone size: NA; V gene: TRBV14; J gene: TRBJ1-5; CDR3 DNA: TGTGCCAGAAGTACAGGGGGCAATCAGCCCCAGCATTTT; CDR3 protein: CARSTGGNQPQHF
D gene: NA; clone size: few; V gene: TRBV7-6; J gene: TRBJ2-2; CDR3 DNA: TGTGCCAGCCAGGGTATTACCGGGGAGCTGTTTTTT; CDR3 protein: CASQGITGELFF
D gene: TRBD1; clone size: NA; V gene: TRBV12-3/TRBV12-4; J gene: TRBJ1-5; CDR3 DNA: TGTGCCAGCATAAAGGGGGCCAGTCAGCCCCAGCATTTT; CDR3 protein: CASIKGASQPQHF
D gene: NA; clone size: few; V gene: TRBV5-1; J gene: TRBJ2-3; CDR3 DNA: TGCGCCAGCAGCCCAGTTGGGGAGCAACAAGATACGCAGTATTTT; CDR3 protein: CASSPVGEQQDTQYF
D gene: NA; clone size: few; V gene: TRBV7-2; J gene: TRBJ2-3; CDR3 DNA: TGTGCCAGCAGTTCAGGGTGGGGGGGCACAGATACGCAGTATTTT; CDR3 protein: CASSSGWGGTDTQYF
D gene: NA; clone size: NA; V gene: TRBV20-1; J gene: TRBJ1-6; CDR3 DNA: TGCAGTGCTAGAGGGGGTTCAGGAAGCTCCTATAATTCACCCCTCCACTTT; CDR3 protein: CSARGGSGSSYNSPLHF
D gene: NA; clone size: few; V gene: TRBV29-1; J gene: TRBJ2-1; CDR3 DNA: TGCAGCACCTACCCTGGACAGAGAAACAATGAGCAGTTCTTC; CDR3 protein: CSTYPGQRNNEQFF
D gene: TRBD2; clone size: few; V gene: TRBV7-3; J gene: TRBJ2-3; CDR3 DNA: TGTGCCAGCAGCCCCAATAGCGGGGGCACAGATACGCAGTATTTT; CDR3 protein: CASSPNSGGTDTQYF
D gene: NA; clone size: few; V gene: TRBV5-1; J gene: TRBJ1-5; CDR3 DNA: TGCGCCAGCAGCTTGGGTCCGGCGGGGGGCAATCAGCCCCAGCATTTT; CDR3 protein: CASSLGPAGGNQPQHF
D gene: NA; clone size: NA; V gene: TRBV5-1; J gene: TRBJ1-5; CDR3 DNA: TGCGCCAGCAGCGAGGGGGGCCGGAATCAGCCCCAGCATTTT; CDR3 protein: CASSEGGRNQPQHF
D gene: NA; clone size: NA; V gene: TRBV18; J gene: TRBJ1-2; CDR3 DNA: TGTGCCAGCTCACCACCATCCAACTATGGCTACACCTTC; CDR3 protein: CASSPPSNYGYTF
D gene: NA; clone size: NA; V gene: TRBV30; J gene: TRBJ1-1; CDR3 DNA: TGTGCCTGGAGCTCACGTAGTAGCACTGAAGCTTTCTTT; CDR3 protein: CAWSSRSSTEAFF
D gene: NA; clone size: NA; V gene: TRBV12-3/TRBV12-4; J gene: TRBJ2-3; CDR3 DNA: TGTGCCAGCAGTTTAACCGCCCGCACAGATACGCAGTATTTT; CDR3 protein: CASSLTARTDTQYF
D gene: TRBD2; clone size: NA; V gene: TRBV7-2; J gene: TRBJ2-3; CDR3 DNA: TGTGCCAGCAGCCGACTAGCGGGGGGTCCTAGCACAGATACGCAGTATTTT; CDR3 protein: CASSRLAGGPSTDTQYF